What follows are 13 T cell receptor beta chains derived from one specimen sequenced in a study of STAT5B mutations in CD4+ large granular lymphocyte leukemia. TCRdb keeps only in-frame clones here, not all; method: immunoSEQ multiplex PCR. The table includes almost 30,000 clones, more than 65% detected once. Sequenced sample: CD4+ T cells from blood buffy coats. Source of these receptors: a human donor in good health.

The chain links TRBV7-2 to TRBJ2-1; 9 bases fit TRBD1. Germline CDR1 SGHTA, CDR2 FQGNSA. V lost 3 bases and J lost 14; bases outside the gene matches: 14. The CDR3 has 15 amino acids. The CDR3 nucleotides are TGTGCCAGCAGCTTTCTAGTCCTGAACAGGGGGCACAAGTTCTTC. Its protein is CASSFLVLNRGHKFF.

The CDR3 sequence: CASSLGQSSEQYV. The DNA of the CDR3 is TGTGCCAGCAGCCTCGGACAGTCGTCCGAGCAGTACGTC. The rearrangement joins TRBV14 to TRBJ2-7; D perhaps matches TRBD1 (6 bases). Trimming left V 4 bases short and J 6 bases short, with 13 bases between. The CDR3 spans 13 residues. Germline V gene sequence: CDR1 SGHDN, CDR2 FVKESK.

For the CDR3, the DNA is TGTGCCAGCAGCTTACCGCCATACAATGAGCAGTTCTTC. It translates to CASSLPPYNEQFF. The genes are TRBV7-8 and TRBJ2-1, with no clear D. CDR1 and CDR2 (germline): SGHVS, FQNEAQ. CDR3 length: 13 amino acids. V shed 2 bases and J shed 4 bases, with 6 bases lying between them.

This sequence joins TRBV27 and TRBJ2-3; 8 bases are a match to TRBD2. V dropped 8 bases and J dropped 2; count of bases not matched to a gene: 12. CDR3 length: 16 residues. In germline, CDR1 is MNHEY, CDR2 SMNVEV (reference sequence). The CDR3 bases are TGTGCCAGCTCTCGGACTAGCTCTTTATCCACAGATACGCAGTATTTT. Protein product: CASSRTSSLSTDTQYF.

In this sample, this clone turned up once. The V call is TRBV7-9, the J call TRBJ2-7; 11 bases fit TRBD2. The CDR3 runs 15 residues. V was clipped by 3 bases and J by 7 bases; unmatched bases: 8. From germline, CDR1 is SEHNR and CDR2 FQNEAQ (reference sequence). The CDR3 protein is CASSFSGGASEEQYV. The DNA of the CDR3 is TGTGCCAGCAGCTTTAGCGGGGGGGCTTCGGAGGAGCAGTACGTC.

V is TRBV11-2 and J is TRBJ2-1; 10 positions agree with TRBD1. CDR1 and CDR2 (germline): SGHAT, FQNNGV. This CDR3 has 15 residues. Losses at the gene ends were 7 bases for V and 4 bases for J; bases not matched to a gene: 7. The CDR3 bases are TGTGCCAGCACCAATCGGGACAGGGGATACAATGAGCAGTTCTTC. Translation: CASTNRDRGYNEQFF.

V gene TRBV7-2 combines with J gene TRBJ2-5, with TRBD2 identical over 16 bases. V was clipped by 5 bases and J by 7 bases; unmatched bases: 10. In germline, CDR1 is SGHTA, CDR2 FQGNSA. This CDR3 is built from 17 residues. CDR3: CASSPFGTSGGVGTQYF. CDR3 bases: TGTGCCAGCAGCCCCTTTGGGACTAGCGGGGGGGTAGGGACCCAGTACTTC. Full variable domain (rest looked up from reference TRBV7-2 and TRBJ2-5): GAGVSQSPSNKVTEKGKDVELRCDPISGHTALYWYRQSLGQGLEFLIYFQGNSAPDKSGLPSDRFSAERTGGSVSTLTIQRTQQEDSAVYLCASSPFGTSGGVGTQYFGPGTRLLVL.

The chain has TRBV5-5 and TRBJ2-5; 7 bases map to TRBD2. Germline V gene lookup returns CDR1 SGHKS and CDR2 YYEKEE (reference sequence). CDR3 size: 15 residues. V was clipped by 2 bases and J by 4 bases; unmatched bases: 8. CDR3 in amino acids: CASSLLATGGETQYF. The CDR3 DNA follows: TGTGCCAGCAGCTTATTAGCCACGGGAGGAGAGACCCAGTACTTC.

V usage is TRBV4-1 and J usage is TRBJ1-4, with D unclear. This CDR3 contains 16 residues. V was trimmed by 1 base and J by 5 bases, leaving 14 bases between them. CDR1 is MGHRA and CDR2 is YSYEKL in the germline V gene. CDR3 DNA sequence: TGCGCCAGCAGCCAAGCCGGTCGGCGCCGGAATGAAAAACTGTTTTTT. Its translation: CASSQAGRRRNEKLFF.

This clone occurred a few times. V usage is TRBV7-9 and J usage is TRBJ1-2; no definite D call. Germline CDR1 and CDR2: SEHNR and FQNEAQ (reference sequence). The CDR3 has 12 residues. V lost 6 bases and J lost 8, with 13 bases in between. The CDR3 DNA follows: TGTGCCAGCAGTCCACCCGGGGTCGGCTACACCTTC. Protein product: CASSPPGVGYTF. The entire variable domain, with the rest obtained from reference TRBV7-9 and TRBJ1-2, is as follows: DTGVSQNPRHKITKRGQNVTFRCDPISEHNRLYWYRQTLGQGPEFLTYFQNEAQLEKSRLLSDRFSAERPKGSFSTLEIQRTEQGDSAMYLCASSPPGVGYTFGSGTRLTVV.

The genes are TRBV4-1 and TRBJ2-1; TRBD1 is a possible D gene (6 bases). Trimming stripped 0 bases from V and 0 bases from J, with 12 bases between. Germline-derived CDR1 and CDR2 are MGHRA and YSYEKL. The CDR3 length is 17 residues. For the CDR3, the DNA is TGCGCCAGCAGCCAAGAGACCACAGGGACCTCCTACAATGAGCAGTTCTTC. Translating gives CASSQETTGTSYNEQFF.

This chain links TRBV25-1 with TRBJ2-5; D call uncertain. The CDR3 runs to 15 residues. Germline CDR1 is MGHDK and CDR2 is SYGVNS. V was pared by 3 bases and J by 6 bases, with 17 bases between. CDR3 region: CASSDPTVGGKTQYF. As DNA, the CDR3 is TGTGCCAGCAGTGACCCTACGGTGGGCGGAAAGACCCAGTACTTC.

V gene TRBV6-1 combines with J gene TRBJ1-5, with D unresolved. CDR1 and CDR2 from the germline V gene are MNHNS and SASEGT. This CDR3 is 14 amino acids long. The ends were cut back, 11 bases at V and 5 bases at J, with 19 bases in the middle. The CDR3 DNA reads TGTGCCTCCCGGCAGAGACATGGGGATCAGCCCCAGCATTTT. This sequence encodes CASRQRHGDQPQHF.